The TCR beta chain under discussion was sequenced for a study of cytomegalovirus exposure and HLA in healthy donors. The PCR ran on 60 Vbeta and 13 Jbeta primers. TCRdb's table, derived via immunoSEQ multiplex PCR, lists solely in-frame clones and lacks some. The top ten hold 2.5% to 3.5% of the sample, which has around 200,000 clones, roughly 81% seen once. Germline V gene lookup returns CDR1 MRHNA and CDR2 SNTAGT. V was shortened by 3 bases and J by 8 bases, with 11 bases between the two germline ends. The length of the CDR3 is 13 residues. The V and J genes are TRBV6-4 and TRBJ2-1; D may be TRBD2 (6 bases). The sequenced sample was PBMCs. This clonotype was obtained from a woman aged 30 to 39 in good health and CMV-seropositive. CDR3: CASSERESDEQFF. The CDR3 DNA reads TGTGCCAGCAGTGAACGGGAGTCGGATGAGCAGTTCTTC.